Shown below are 18 T cell receptor beta chains from a single sample sequenced in a study of cytomegalovirus exposure and HLA in healthy donors. The PCR made use of 60 Vbeta and 13 Jbeta primers. Repertoires were generated with immunoSEQ multiplex PCR, while TCRdb's copy carries only in-frame clones and drops some. The data contain tens of thousands of clones, roughly four fifths of them seen just once; the ten biggest clones take up approximately 0.56%. The sequenced sample consisted of PBMCs. The receptors stem from a young man in good health and CMV-seronegative.

The genes are TRBV29-1 and TRBJ2-7; 8 bases are a match to TRBD1. CDR1 is SQVTM, CDR2 ANQGSEA, per germline. V lost 6 bases and J lost 4; bases outside the gene matches: 17. The length of the CDR3 is 16 residues. The DNA for the CDR3 is TGCAGCGTCCAAACCGGGAGAGAGACAGGGGAGTACGAGCAGTACGTC. Translated, it gives CSVQTGRETGEYEQYV.

V usage is TRBV4-2 and J usage is TRBJ1-2; no reliable D call. CDR1 is LGHNA and CDR2 is YNFKEQ in the germline V gene. The V end was cut by 4 bases, the J end by 0 bases, with 9 bases between. The CDR3 extends over 14 amino acids. The CDR3 loop is CASSPASANYGYTF. The CDR3 nucleotides are TGTGCCAGCAGCCCCGCATCAGCTAACTATGGCTACACCTTC.

The chain links TRBV29-1 to TRBJ1-1, with TRBD1 as a possible D gene (6 bases). Germline CDR1 reads SQVTM; CDR2 reads ANQGSEA. V was shortened by 7 bases and J by 7 bases, with 10 bases between the two germline ends. The CDR3 is 10 residues long. The CDR3 loop is CSGGGDEAFF. The CDR3 region has the DNA TGCAGCGGAGGGGGGGATGAAGCTTTCTTT.

This clone was detected only once. The gene calls are TRBV11-3 and TRBJ2-1; 8 bases line up with TRBD2. Germline V gives CDR1 SGHNT, CDR2 YENEEA. With 5 bases clipped from V and 6 bases from J, the junction kept 9 bases outside the gene matches. This CDR3 is 15 amino acids long. Written as DNA, the CDR3 is TGTGCCAGCAGCCCAGGGTCGGGGGGGGCCAATGAGCAGTTCTTC. Amino acid sequence: CASSPGSGGANEQFF. The whole variable domain, filled in from reference TRBV11-3 and TRBJ2-1, reads EAGVVQSPRYKIIEKKQPVAFWCNPISGHNTLYWYLQNLGQGPELLIRYENEEAVDDSQLPKDRFSAERLKGVDSTLKIQPAELGDSAVYLCASSPGSGGANEQFFGPGTRLTVL.

This clone appeared a single time. V is TRBV7-3 and J is TRBJ2-7; 10 bases are shared with TRBD2. Losses at the gene ends were 4 bases for V and 2 bases for J; bases not matched to a gene: 20. The CDR3 runs to 20 residues. CDR1 is SGHTA and CDR2 is FQGTGA in the germline V gene. CDR3 DNA sequence: TGTGCCAGCAGCTGGGACGTGTGGTCCGGATTAGCGGGGGGCCCCTACGAGCAGTACTTC. Translated: CASSWDVWSGLAGGPYEQYF.

This chain uses TRBV15 with TRBJ2-3; TRBD1 might be the D (5 bases). V lost 4 bases to trimming and J lost 0 bases, with 23 bases between them. The CDR3 loop spans 19 amino acids. Germline V CDR1 and CDR2: LNHNV, YYDKDF (reference sequence). The CDR3 region is CATSTFGLSQGASTDTQYF. In DNA, the CDR3 is TGTGCCACCAGCACCTTTGGGCTTTCCCAGGGCGCCAGCACAGATACGCAGTATTTT.

The chain is built from TRBV5-1 and TRBJ1-1, with D maybe TRBD1 (5 bases). Germline assignment: CDR1 SGHRS and CDR2 YFSETQ. With 4 bases removed from V and 3 bases from J, the gap between germline ends came to 7 bases. This CDR3 comprises 12 residues. The CDR3 DNA reads as TGCGCCAGCAGCAAGGGGTACACTGAAGCTTTCTTT. Amino acids: CASSKGYTEAFF.

This sequence joins TRBV7-3 and TRBJ2-6; 9 nucleotides align to TRBD1. The CDR3 length is 17 residues. The ends lost 5 bases at V and 1 base at J; junction bases unmatched: 6. Germline CDR1 and CDR2: SGHTA and FQGTGA. The CDR3 DNA follows: TGTGCCAGCAGCCCGGGACAGGGAAATTCTGGGGCCAACGTCCTGACTTTC. Translation: CASSPGQGNSGANVLTF.

The V gene is TRBV5-1, the J gene TRBJ2-1; the match to TRBD2 covers 7 bases. Germline-derived CDR1 and CDR2 are SGHRS and YFSETQ. With 1 base clipped from V and 0 bases from J, the junction kept 13 bases outside the gene matches. This CDR3 spans 19 amino acids. CDR3 region: CASSLQLAGVYTSYNEQFF. CDR3 DNA: TGCGCCAGCAGCTTGCAGTTAGCGGGTGTTTACACCTCCTACAATGAGCAGTTCTTC.

The V and J genes are TRBV7-9 and TRBJ2-7, with 8 bases aligning to TRBD2. J lost 5 bases, V lost 8 bases, and 11 bases had no gene match. The CDR3 spans 14 residues. Germline CDR1 reads SEHNR; CDR2 reads FQNEAQ (reference sequence). The CDR3 sequence is CASSVKRETNEQYV. In DNA form, the CDR3 reads TGTGCCAGCTCAGTGAAGCGGGAGACTAACGAGCAGTACGTC.

The rearrangement links TRBV14 to TRBJ2-7; 8 bases agree with TRBD1. CDR1 and CDR2 from the germline V gene are SGHDN and FVKESK. V trimming: 3 bases; J trimming: 3 bases; junction bases outside the gene matches: 10. The CDR3 is 16 amino acids. The CDR3 DNA reads as TGTGCCAGCAGCCAGGGACCGGGACAGGATTACTACGAGCAGTACTTC. Residues: CASSQGPGQDYYEQYF.

In DNA, the CDR3 is TGCGCCAGTGAACTGGGGGCAGCGACAGATACGCAGTATTTT. It specifies CASELGAATDTQYF. V gene TRBV5-1 combines with J gene TRBJ2-3, with D maybe TRBD1 (6 bases). The CDR3 spans 14 residues. V shed 8 bases and J shed 3 bases, with 16 bases lying between them. The germline CDR1 and CDR2 sequences are SGHRS and YFSETQ.

The V gene is TRBV2, the J gene TRBJ2-3; D unclear. The germline V and J ends were trimmed by 9 bases and 8 bases, with 18 bases remaining between them. Germline assignment: CDR1 SNHLY and CDR2 FYNNEI. The CDR3 runs 13 residues. In nucleotides, the CDR3 is TGTGCCAGTACAACAGTTGTTGGTAGTACGCAGTATTTT. Protein product: CASTTVVGSTQYF.

V usage is TRBV5-1 and J usage is TRBJ2-5; 8 nucleotides agree with TRBD1. Germline V lookup: CDR1 SGHRS, CDR2 YFSETQ. V shed 4 bases and J 5 bases; nucleotides not matched to a gene: 7. The CDR3 runs to 14 residues. For the CDR3, the DNA is TGCGCCAGCAGCAACGGACAGGGTACCGAGACCCAGTACTTC. Protein product: CASSNGQGTETQYF.

The chain carries TRBV7-6 and TRBJ2-1, with D tentatively TRBD1 (6 bases). The V and J ends lost 5 bases and 0 bases respectively, with 11 bases between them. This CDR3 has 15 amino acids. CDR1 and CDR2 (germline): SGHVS, FNYEAQ. CDR3 loop: CASSLQQGSYNEQFF. CDR3 nucleotide sequence: TGTGCCAGCAGCCTGCAACAGGGCTCCTACAATGAGCAGTTCTTC. The whole variable domain, filled in from reference TRBV7-6 and TRBJ2-1, reads GAGVSQSPRYKVTKRGQDVALRCDPISGHVSLYWYRQALGQGPEFLTYFNYEAQQDKSGLPNDRFSAERPEGSISTLTIQRTEQRDSAMYRCASSLQQGSYNEQFFGPGTRLTVL.

This clone was observed a handful of times. This sequence joins TRBV5-1 and TRBJ1-1; 7 bases match TRBD1. Unmatched junction bases numbered 9, after V lost 4 bases and J lost 0 bases. Germline lookup yields CDR1 SGHRS and CDR2 YFSETQ. The CDR3 contains 16 residues. The CDR3, as DNA: TGCGCCAGCAGCGGACCGACAGGGTACATGAACACTGAAGCTTTCTTT. Translating it yields CASSGPTGYMNTEAFF.

For the CDR3, the DNA is TGTGCCAGCAGTGATCGGGGACTAGCTGGCACAGATACGCAGTATTTT. Its protein product is CASSDRGLAGTDTQYF. The chain is built from TRBV25-1 and TRBJ2-3, with TRBD2 matching 9 bases. V lost 3 bases and J lost 1; bases outside the gene matches: 5. Germline-derived CDR1 and CDR2 are MGHDK and SYGVNS. The CDR3 is made up of 16 amino acids.

This clone has a handful of counts. The rearrangement uses TRBV7-9 and TRBJ1-6, with unresolved D. The germline CDR1 and CDR2 sequences are SEHNR and FQNEAQ (reference sequence). This CDR3 has 15 amino acids. The V end lost 2 bases, the J end lost 4 bases, and 9 bases lay between the germline ends. CDR3: CASSLSRIYNSPLHF. CDR3 coding DNA: TGTGCCAGCAGCTTATCCAGGATATATAATTCACCCCTCCACTTT.